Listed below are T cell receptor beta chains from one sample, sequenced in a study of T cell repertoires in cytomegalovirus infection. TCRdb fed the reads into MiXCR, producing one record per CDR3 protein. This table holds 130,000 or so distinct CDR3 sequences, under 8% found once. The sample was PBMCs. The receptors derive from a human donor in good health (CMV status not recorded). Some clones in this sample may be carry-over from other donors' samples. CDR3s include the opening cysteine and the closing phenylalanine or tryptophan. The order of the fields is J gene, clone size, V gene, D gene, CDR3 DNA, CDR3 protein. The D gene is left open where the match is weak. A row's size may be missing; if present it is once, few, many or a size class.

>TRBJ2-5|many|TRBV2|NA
TGTGCCAGCAGTGAAAACAGGGTAGAGACCCAGTACTTC
CASSENRVETQYF
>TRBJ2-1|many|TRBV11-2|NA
TGTGCCAGCAGCCCCGGCTTTGAGGGCTCCTACAATGAGCAGTTCTTC
CASSPGFEGSYNEQFF
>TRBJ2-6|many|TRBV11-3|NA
TGTGCCAGCAGCTTATCAGGAATGCCTGGGGCCAACGTCCTGACTTTC
CASSLSGMPGANVLTF
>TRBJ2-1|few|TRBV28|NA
TGTGCCAGCAGTTTATGGAACGAAGGGGAGCAGTTCTTC
CASSLWNEGEQFF
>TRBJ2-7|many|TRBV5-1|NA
TGCGCCAGCAGCTTAGACGTTTCCCCTCCCTACGAGCAGTACTTC
CASSLDVSPPYEQYF
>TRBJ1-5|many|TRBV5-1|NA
TGCGCCAGCAGCTTGGACAGGGTGTCAGGTCAGCCCCAGCATTTT
CASSLDRVSGQPQHF
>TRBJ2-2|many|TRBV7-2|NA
TGTGCCAGCAGCTCCTTAATGAACACCGGGGAGCTGTTTTTT
CASSSLMNTGELFF
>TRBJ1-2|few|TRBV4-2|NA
TGTGCCAGCAGCCAAGAGGGGCCAATTAACTATGGCTACACCTTC
CASSQEGPINYGYTF
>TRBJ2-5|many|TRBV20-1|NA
TGCAGTGCTAGAGATAGTAGCCTAGCGAAGGAGACCCAGTACTTC
CSARDSSLAKETQYF
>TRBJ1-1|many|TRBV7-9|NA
TGTGCCAGCAGCGCCCTCGGGAGCACTGAAGCTTTCTTT
CASSALGSTEAFF
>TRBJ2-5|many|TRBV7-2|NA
TGTGCCAGCAGCCAGGACAGCGGCACAGAGACCCAGTACTTC
CASSQDSGTETQYF
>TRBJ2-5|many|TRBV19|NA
TGTGCCAGTAGTAGTACCCCGCCCGCAGGGAACCAAGAGACCCAGTACTTC
CASSSTPPAGNQETQYF
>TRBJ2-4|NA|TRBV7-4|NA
TGTGCCAGGACAGGAGCCTTGAACATTCAGTACTTC
CARTGALNIQYF
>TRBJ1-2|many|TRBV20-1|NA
TGCAGTGCTAGCTCCGGGACGGGGACCTATGGCTACACCTTC
CSASSGTGTYGYTF
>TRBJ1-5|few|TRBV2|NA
TGTGCCAGCAGTGAGGCGGGGCTTCTGCCCCAGCATTTT
CASSEAGLLPQHF
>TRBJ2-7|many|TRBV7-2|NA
TGTGCCAGCAGCTTAGGTCTCGGGGCCTACGAGCAGTACTTC
CASSLGLGAYEQYF
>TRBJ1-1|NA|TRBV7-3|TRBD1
TGTGCCAGCAGCCCCACAGGACAGGGGGCCACTGAAGCTTTCTTT
CASSPTGQGATEAFF
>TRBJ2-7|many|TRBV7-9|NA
TGTGCCAGCAGCTTAGGGGCAGACTACGAGCAGTACTTC
CASSLGADYEQYF
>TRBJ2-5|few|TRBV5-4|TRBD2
TGTGCCAGCAGCCGAGGACTAGCGGGGGGGCCGGGGGAGACCCAGTACTTC
CASSRGLAGGPGETQYF
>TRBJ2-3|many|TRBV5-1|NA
TGCGCCAGCAGAAGACTAAGCACAGATACGCAGTATTTT
CASRRLSTDTQYF
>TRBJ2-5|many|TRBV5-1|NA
TGCGCCAGCAGCTTGGACGGGGTTCGGGAGACCCAGTACTTC
CASSLDGVRETQYF
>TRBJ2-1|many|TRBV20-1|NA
TGCAGTGCTGGAGTAGTGGCTTTC
CSAGVVAF
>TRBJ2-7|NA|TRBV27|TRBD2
TGTGCCAGCAGTCCCCTCAGCGGGGGGCGGGACGAGCAGTACTTC
CASSPLSGGRDEQYF
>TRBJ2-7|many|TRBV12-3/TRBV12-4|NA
TGTGCCAGCAGTTTACTGGCCCTTACCTACGAGCAGTACTTC
CASSLLALTYEQYF
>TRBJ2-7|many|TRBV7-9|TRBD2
TGTGCCAGCAGCTTGGGGCCGTTACTAGCGGGGGCTCTCTCCTACGAGCAGTACTTC
CASSLGPLLAGALSYEQYF
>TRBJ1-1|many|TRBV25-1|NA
TGTGCCAGCAGTGAGTCTCCTGTAAGACCCACTGAAGCTTTCTTT
CASSESPVRPTEAFF
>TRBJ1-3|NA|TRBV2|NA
TGTGCCAGCAGTTCGACAGTCTCTGGAAACACCATATATTTT
CASSSTVSGNTIYF
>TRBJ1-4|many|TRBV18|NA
TGTGCCAGCTCACCACTTTCTCGAGCAGTTGCAACTAATGAAAAACTGTTTTTT
CASSPLSRAVATNEKLFF
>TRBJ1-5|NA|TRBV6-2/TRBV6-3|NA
TGTGCCAGCAGTTACGTTCCGGTTGATAGCAATCAGCCCCAGCATTTT
CASSYVPVDSNQPQHF
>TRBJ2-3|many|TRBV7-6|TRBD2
TGTGCCAGCAGCTCTCTAGCGGGGTCCACAGATACGCAGTATTTT
CASSSLAGSTDTQYF
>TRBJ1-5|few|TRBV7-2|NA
TGTGCCAGCAGCCTCTCTCCCGGGCCCCAGCATTTT
CASSLSPGPQHF
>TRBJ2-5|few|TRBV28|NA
TGTGCCAGCAGTTCGCGGGGGCGTTGGGGCAAAGAGACCCAGTACTTC
CASSSRGRWGKETQYF
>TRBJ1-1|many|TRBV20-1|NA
TGCAGTGCTTCGAGGGGGGTTGGCGCTGAAGCTTTCTTT
CSASRGVGAEAFF
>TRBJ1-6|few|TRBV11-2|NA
TGTGCCAGCAGCTTTAGCAGGGCTGGGAATTCACCCCTCCACTTT
CASSFSRAGNSPLHF
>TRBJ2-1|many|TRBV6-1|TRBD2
TGTGCCAGCAGGACGACTAGCGGGGGATACAATGAGCAGTTCTTC
CASRTTSGGYNEQFF
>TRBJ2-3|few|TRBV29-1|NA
TGCAGCGTTGGGGGCGGGCGGGGGCAGGATACGCAGTATTTT
CSVGGGRGQDTQYF
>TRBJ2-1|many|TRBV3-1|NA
TGTGCCAGCAGCCAAAGGGGTTCGGACAATGAGCAGTTCTTC
CASSQRGSDNEQFF
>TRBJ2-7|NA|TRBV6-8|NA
TGTGCCAGCAGTCAGGACAGAAGGCCCTACGAGCAGTACTTC
CASSQDRRPYEQYF
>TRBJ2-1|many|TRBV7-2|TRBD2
TGTGCCAGCAGCTCCCCCCGGCTAGCGGGGGGGAATGAGCAGTTCTTC
CASSSPRLAGGNEQFF
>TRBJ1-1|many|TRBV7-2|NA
TGTGCCAGCAGCCCTTGGGGGGCCAATTCTGAAGCTTTCTTT
CASSPWGANSEAFF
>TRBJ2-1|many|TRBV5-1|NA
TGCGCCAGCAGCTTGGAACTAGCCAATGAGCAGTTCTTC
CASSLELANEQFF
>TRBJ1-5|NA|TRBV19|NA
TGTGCCAGTAACTCGGGTTTTCAGCCCCAGCATTTT
CASNSGFQPQHF
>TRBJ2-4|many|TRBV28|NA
TGTGCCAGCAGTCCTCCAGGGTCCAAAAACATTCAGTACTTC
CASSPPGSKNIQYF
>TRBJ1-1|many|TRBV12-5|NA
TGTGCTAGTGGTCGACGGGCGGAGGACACTGAAGCTTTCTTT
CASGRRAEDTEAFF
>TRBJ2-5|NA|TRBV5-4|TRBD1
TGTGCCAGCAGCTTGGGAGCCAGGACAGGGTTGGAGACCCAGTACTTC
CASSLGARTGLETQYF
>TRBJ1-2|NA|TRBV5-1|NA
TGCGCCAGCAGCGGGGACGGAGCTAACTATGGCTACACCTTC
CASSGDGANYGYTF
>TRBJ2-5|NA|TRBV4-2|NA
TGTGCCAGCAGCCAAGTTGGGCTAGGAGAGACCCAGTACTTC
CASSQVGLGETQYF
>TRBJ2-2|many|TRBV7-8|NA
TGTGCCAGCAGCTTATGGGTCCAGGGCACCGGGGAGCTGTTTTTT
CASSLWVQGTGELFF
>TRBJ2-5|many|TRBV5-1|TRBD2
TGCGCCAGCAAAAGCGGGGGGCCGAGCACCCAAGAGACCCAGTACTTC
CASKSGGPSTQETQYF
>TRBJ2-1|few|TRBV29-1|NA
TGCAGCGGCGCGGACTCCTACAATGAGCAGTTCTTC
CSGADSYNEQFF
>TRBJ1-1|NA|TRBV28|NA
TGTGCCAGCAGCACAACCGGACTGAACCTCGAAGCTTTCTTT
CASSTTGLNLEAFF
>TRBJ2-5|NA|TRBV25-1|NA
TGTGCCAGCAGTGACGTCCAGCGTGGGGAGACCCAGTACTTC
CASSDVQRGETQYF
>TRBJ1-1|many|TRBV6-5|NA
TGTGCCAGCAGGCGACAGGAGTACACTGAAGCTTTCTTT
CASRRQEYTEAFF
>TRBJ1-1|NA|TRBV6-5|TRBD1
TGTGCCAGCAGGACCCAGGGAGGGGGCAGGACTGAAGCTTTCTTT
CASRTQGGGRTEAFF